This T cell receptor beta chain was sequenced during a study of blood T cell repertoires in COVID-19. Across the study: Italy, Spain and the United States were the sources of the convalescent and acute COVID-19 samples.

Methods used by the authors: Reference gene primer amplification gave nucleated cell count estimates. The table came from immunoSEQ multiplex PCR; TCRdb's copy has only in-frame clones and leaves some out. V and J calls and clone size follow that table, whereas D and trimming were derived from the DNA. The sample lists just under 45,000 clones; about nine tenths were seen once. The V end was cut by 3 bases, the J end by 7 bases, with 10 bases between. Germline V gene sequence: CDR1 SNHLY, CDR2 FYNNEI. The CDR3 has 13 amino acids. This chain links TRBV2 with TRBJ2-1; no clear D gene. The TCR sequence derives from a woman older than 75 in a cohort sampled during active or convalescent COVID-19. Sample: peripheral blood. The CDR3 is CASSDALVNEQFF. Written as DNA, the CDR3 is TGTGCCAGCAGTGATGCCCTAGTAAATGAGCAGTTCTTC. Combining the CDR3 with reference TRBV2 and TRBJ2-1 gives the whole variable domain EPEVTQTPSHQVTQMGQEVILRCVPISNHLYFYWYRQILGQKVEFLVSFYNNEISEKSEIFDDQFSVERPDGSNFTLKIRSTKLEDSAMYFCASSDALVNEQFFGPGTRLTVL.